The 3 T cell receptor beta chains listed next were all sequenced from one sample in a study of T cell changes during pregnancy in multiple sclerosis. Repertoires were generated with immunoSEQ multiplex PCR, while TCRdb's copy carries only in-frame clones and drops some. The repertoire holds roughly 80,000 clones, roughly nine tenths seen once, with roughly 1.4% in the top ten. This specimen was peripheral blood, taken before pregnancy. These receptor sequences come from a female donor with multiple sclerosis, enrolled in a pregnancy study.

The chain uses TRBV2 and TRBJ2-1; 10 bases match TRBD1. Trimming at V came to 6 bases and at J to 2 bases, leaving 1 base not matched to a gene. Germline CDR1 SNHLY, CDR2 FYNNEI. The CDR3 has 14 amino acids. DNA of the CDR3: TGTGCCAGCAGGACAGGGGGCGCCTACAATGAGCAGTTCTTC. Encoded protein: CASRTGGAYNEQFF.

The V gene is TRBV5-4, the J gene TRBJ1-4, with TRBD1 identical over 7 bases. The CDR3 runs to 15 residues. The junction had 10 bases not matched to a gene; V was cut back by 4 bases and J by 7 bases. The germline V gene encodes CDR1 SGHNT and CDR2 YYREEE (reference sequence). The CDR3 region has the DNA TGTGCCAGCAGCAGTCGACAGGGCCCGACTGAAAAACTGTTTTTT. It translates to CASSSRQGPTEKLFF.

This clone was counted once. V usage is TRBV5-5 and J usage is TRBJ1-5, with D unclear. The V end lost 1 base, the J end lost 2 bases, and 16 bases lay between the germline ends. The CDR3 contains 17 residues. Germline V gives CDR1 SGHKS, CDR2 YYEKEE (reference sequence). The CDR3 spells CASSLSPERNGNQPQHF. Here the CDR3 DNA reads TGTGCCAGCAGCTTGTCGCCCGAGCGGAACGGCAATCAGCCCCAGCATTTT.